This is a list of T cell receptor beta chains from one sample in a study of cytomegalovirus exposure and HLA in healthy donors. The repertoire was sequenced with immunoSEQ multiplex PCR; TCRdb's copy has only in-frame clones and lacks some. The sample consists of about 160,000 clones, about 85% of them appearing once. Input material: PBMCs. These receptors all stem from a man aged 30-40 years in good health and CMV-seropositive. CDR3s include the opening cysteine and the closing phenylalanine or tryptophan. A D gene is named only where the DNA matches it firmly. Not every row has a clone size; where given, it reads once, few, many or a size class.

d_call	j_call	clone_size	v_call	cdr3_aa	cdr3_nt
.	TRBJ1-3	.	TRBV7-2	CASSSVAGDRGNTIYF	TGTGCCAGCAGCTCCGTGGCAGGGGATCGTGGAAACACCATATATTTT
TRBD1	TRBJ1-2	.	TRBV10-1	CASKTGGVGYTF	TGCGCCAGCAAGACAGGGGGCGTTGGCTACACCTTC
TRBD2	TRBJ2-1	.	TRBV7-2	CASSLDPSGGVTNEQFF	TGTGCCAGCAGCTTAGACCCTAGCGGGGGGGTTACAAACGAGCAGTTCTTC
TRBD2	TRBJ2-5	.	TRBV6-5	CASSPTSAQETQYF	TGTGCCAGCAGCCCTACTAGCGCCCAAGAGACCCAGTACTTC
.	TRBJ2-7	.	TRBV7-9	CASSFSQGEQYF	TGTGCCAGCAGCTTTAGCCAGGGCGAGCAGTACTTC
TRBD1	TRBJ1-6	once	TRBV4-2	CASSQDRGQGGAPLHF	TGTGCCAGCAGCCAAGATCGGGGACAGGGGGGTGCACCCCTCCACTTT
TRBD1	TRBJ2-7	once	TRBV11-2	CASSLTGVIYEQYF	TGTGCCAGCAGCTTAACAGGGGTGATTTACGAGCAGTACTTC
TRBD2	TRBJ2-1	.	TRBV27	CASKTGTSGGRSYNEQFF	TGTGCCAGCAAAACCGGGACTAGCGGGGGTAGGTCCTACAATGAGCAGTTCTTC
.	TRBJ1-1	.	TRBV27	CASSLLGGSGTEAFF	TGTGCCAGCAGTTTGTTGGGAGGCTCGGGTACTGAAGCTTTCTTT
TRBD2	TRBJ2-7	.	TRBV7-2	CASSLGLAGVEQYF	TGTGCCAGCAGCTTGGGGCTAGCGGGGGTCGAGCAGTACTTC
.	TRBJ1-1	.	TRBV20-1	CSPLGGVEAFF	TGCAGTCCTCTGGGAGGTGTGGAAGCTTTCTTT
TRBD2	TRBJ2-3	.	TRBV9	CASSMMTSGGRGDTQYF	TGTGCCAGCAGCATGATGACTAGCGGGGGCCGAGGGGATACGCAGTATTTT
TRBD1	TRBJ1-5	.	TRBV7-2	CASSFGTGNSNQPQHF	TGTGCCAGCAGCTTCGGGACAGGTAATAGCAATCAGCCCCAGCATTTT
.	TRBJ2-1	.	TRBV9	CASTLEGNSYNEQFF	TGTGCCAGCACCTTAGAGGGTAACTCCTACAATGAGCAGTTCTTC